This TCR beta chain was observed in a study of PD-L1 blockade in urothelial cancer. Across the study: Patients commenced atezolizumab in about 2014, and it was given at 1,200 mg intravenously every 3 weeks. At 3 weeks (second dose) and 6 weeks after starting treatment, blood was analyzed. The median T cell count in blood samples was roughly 140,000.

The junction had 4 bases not matched to a gene; V was cut back by 6 bases and J by 4 bases. CDR1 and CDR2 (germline): LNHDA, SQIVND (reference sequence). CDR3 length equals 13 residues. Synthetic analogs of TCR templates were spiked into every PCR. TCRdb's copy holds only in-frame clones and misses some; the assay was immunoSEQ multiplex PCR. The table shows roughly 45,000 clones, with about 85% occurring only once. The chain combines TRBV19 with TRBJ1-1; 8 bases line up with TRBD1. This material consisted of PBMCs, taken around atezolizumab (anti-PD-L1) treatment. The source is a man in his 60s with urothelial cancer. The CDR3 loop is CASSLTGVTEAFF. CDR3 sequence (DNA): TGTGCCAGTAGCTTGACAGGGGTCACTGAAGCTTTCTTT.